This TCR beta chain is drawn from a study of vaccination and CD4 T cells after COVID-19. As to treatment: roughly 11-day PBMC culture with coronavirus spike peptide pools or control peptides (ViraFEST assay). The PCR-positive dates, March through December 2020, came before the US Alpha, Beta and Delta variants. Cultured CD4+ T cell DNA underwent sequencing with the Oncomine TCR Beta short-read assay. TCRdb analysed the PCR reads with MiXCR anew, one entry per CDR3 protein. The table includes about 25,000 distinct CDR3 sequences, 35% to 55% detected once. Details on this clonotype: The antigen is not known.

Deletions cut 2 bases from V and 2 bases from J, with 14 bases between. Germline CDR1 is SGDLS and CDR2 is YYNGEE. This CDR3 has 15 amino acids. The TCR originated in a human donor who had recovered from COVID-19. What was sequenced was CD4+ T cells from blood, cultured in vitro. The chain links TRBV9 to TRBJ2-7; possibly TRBD2 for D (6 bases). CDR3 coding DNA: TGTGCCAGCAGCGTGAGTTCTAGCGCCACCTACGAGCAGTACTTC. Its translation: CASSVSSSATYEQYF. Together with reference TRBV9 and TRBJ2-7, the CDR3 gives the full variable domain: DSGVTQTPKHLITATGQRVTLRCSPRSGDLSVYWYQQSLDQGLQFLIQYYNGEERAKGNILERFSAQQFPDLHSELNLSSLELGDSALYFCASSVSSSATYEQYFGPGTRLTVT.